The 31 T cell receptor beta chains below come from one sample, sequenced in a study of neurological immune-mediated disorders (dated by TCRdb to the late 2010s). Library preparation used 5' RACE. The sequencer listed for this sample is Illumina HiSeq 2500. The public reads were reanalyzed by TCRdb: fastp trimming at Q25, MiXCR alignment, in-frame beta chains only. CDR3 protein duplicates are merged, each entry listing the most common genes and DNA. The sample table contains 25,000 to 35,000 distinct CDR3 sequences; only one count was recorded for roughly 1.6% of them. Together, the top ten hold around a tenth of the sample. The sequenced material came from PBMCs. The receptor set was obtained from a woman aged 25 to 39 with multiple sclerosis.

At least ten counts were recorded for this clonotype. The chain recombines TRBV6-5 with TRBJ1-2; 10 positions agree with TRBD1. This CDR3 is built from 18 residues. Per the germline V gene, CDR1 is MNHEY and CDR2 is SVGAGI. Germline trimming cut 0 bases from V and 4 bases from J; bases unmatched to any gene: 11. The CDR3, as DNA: TGTGCCAGCAGTTACTCGGGCCCGGGACAGGGGAGTCGCTATGGCTACACCTTC. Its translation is CASSYSGPGQGSRYGYTF.

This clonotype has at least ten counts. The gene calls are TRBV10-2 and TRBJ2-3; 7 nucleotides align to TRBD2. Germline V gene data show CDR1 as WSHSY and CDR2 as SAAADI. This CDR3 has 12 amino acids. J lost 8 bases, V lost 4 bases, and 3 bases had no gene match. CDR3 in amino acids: CASSAAGVTQYF. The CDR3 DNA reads TGCGCCAGCAGTGCCGCGGGGGTTACGCAGTATTTT.

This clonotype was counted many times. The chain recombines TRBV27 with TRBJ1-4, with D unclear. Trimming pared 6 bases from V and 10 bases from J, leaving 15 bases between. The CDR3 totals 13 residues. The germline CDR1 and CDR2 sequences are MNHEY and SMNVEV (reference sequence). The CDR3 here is CASSTSLGGKLFF. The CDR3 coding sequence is TGTGCCAGCAGCACATCTCTTGGAGGAAAACTGTTTTTT.

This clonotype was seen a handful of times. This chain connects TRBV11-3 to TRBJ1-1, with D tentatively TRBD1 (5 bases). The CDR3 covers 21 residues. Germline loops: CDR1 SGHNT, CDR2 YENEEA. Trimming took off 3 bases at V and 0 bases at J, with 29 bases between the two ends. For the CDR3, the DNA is TGTGCCAGCAGCTTGTATTCAGGGTGTGATTTGACCCCGGACTTGAACACTGAAGCTTTCTTT. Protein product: CASSLYSGCDLTPDLNTEAFF.

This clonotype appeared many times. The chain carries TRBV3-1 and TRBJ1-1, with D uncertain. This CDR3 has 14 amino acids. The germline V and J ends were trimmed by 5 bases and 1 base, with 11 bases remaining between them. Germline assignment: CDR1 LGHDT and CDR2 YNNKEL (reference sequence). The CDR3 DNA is TGTGCCAGCAGCAAACTTACGGAGAACACTGAAGCTTTCTTT. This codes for CASSKLTENTEAFF.

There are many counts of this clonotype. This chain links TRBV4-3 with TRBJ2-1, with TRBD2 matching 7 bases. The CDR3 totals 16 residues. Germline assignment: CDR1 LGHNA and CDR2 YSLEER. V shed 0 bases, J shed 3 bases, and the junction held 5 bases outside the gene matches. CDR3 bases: TGCGCCAGCAGCCAAGAGTTCGGGGGGATCTACAATGAGCAGTTCTTC. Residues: CASSQEFGGIYNEQFF.

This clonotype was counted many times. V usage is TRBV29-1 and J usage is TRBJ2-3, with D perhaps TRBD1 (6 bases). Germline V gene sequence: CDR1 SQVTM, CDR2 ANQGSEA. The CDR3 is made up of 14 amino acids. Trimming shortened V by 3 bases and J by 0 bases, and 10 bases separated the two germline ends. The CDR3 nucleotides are TGCAGCGTTGATCGGGACACCAGCACAGATACGCAGTATTTT. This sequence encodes CSVDRDTSTDTQYF.

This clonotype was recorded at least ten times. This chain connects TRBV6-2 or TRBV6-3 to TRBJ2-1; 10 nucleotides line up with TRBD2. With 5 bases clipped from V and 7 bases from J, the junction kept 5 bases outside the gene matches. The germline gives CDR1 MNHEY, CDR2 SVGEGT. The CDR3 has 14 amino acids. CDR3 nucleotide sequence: TGTGCCAGCAGTCTCAGCGGGGGGGCTAATGAGCAGTTCTTC. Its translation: CASSLSGGANEQFF.

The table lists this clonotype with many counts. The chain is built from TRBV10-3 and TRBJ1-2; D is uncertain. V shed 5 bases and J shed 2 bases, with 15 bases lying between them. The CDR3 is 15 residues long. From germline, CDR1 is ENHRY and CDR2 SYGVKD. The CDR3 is CAISSSGVRNYGYTF. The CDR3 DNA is TGTGCCATCAGTTCGTCCGGGGTACGGAACTATGGCTACACCTTC.

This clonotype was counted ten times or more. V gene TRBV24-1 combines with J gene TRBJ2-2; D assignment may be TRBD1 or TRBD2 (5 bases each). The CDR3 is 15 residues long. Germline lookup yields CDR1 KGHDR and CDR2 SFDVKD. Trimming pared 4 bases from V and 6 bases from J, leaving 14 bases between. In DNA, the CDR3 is TGTGCCACCAGTGAGGGTGTTCGGGGCTCCGGGGAGCTGTTTTTT. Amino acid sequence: CATSEGVRGSGELFF.

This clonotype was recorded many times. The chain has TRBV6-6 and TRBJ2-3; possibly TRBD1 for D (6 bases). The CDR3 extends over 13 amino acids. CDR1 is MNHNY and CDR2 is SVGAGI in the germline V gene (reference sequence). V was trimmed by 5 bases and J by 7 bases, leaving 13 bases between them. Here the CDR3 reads CASSVRDTYTQYF. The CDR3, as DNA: TGTGCCAGCAGTGTACGGGACACTTATACGCAGTATTTT.

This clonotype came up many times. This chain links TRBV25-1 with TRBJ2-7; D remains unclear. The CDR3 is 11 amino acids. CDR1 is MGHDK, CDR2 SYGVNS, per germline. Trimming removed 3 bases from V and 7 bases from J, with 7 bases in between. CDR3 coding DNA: TGTGCCAGCAGTGAGGGGTGGGAGCAGTACTTC. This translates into CASSEGWEQYF.

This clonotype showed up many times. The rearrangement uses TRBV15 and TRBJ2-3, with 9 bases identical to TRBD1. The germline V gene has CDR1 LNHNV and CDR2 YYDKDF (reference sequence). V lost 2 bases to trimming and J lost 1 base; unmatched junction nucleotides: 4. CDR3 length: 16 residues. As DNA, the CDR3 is TGTGCCACCAGCAGATCGGGGACAGGGCGCACAGATACGCAGTATTTT. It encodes CATSRSGTGRTDTQYF.

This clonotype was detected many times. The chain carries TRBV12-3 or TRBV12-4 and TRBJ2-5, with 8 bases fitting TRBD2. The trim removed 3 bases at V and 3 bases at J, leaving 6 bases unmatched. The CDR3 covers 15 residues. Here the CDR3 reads CASSLYGGAEETQYF. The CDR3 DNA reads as TGTGCCAGCAGTTTGTACGGGGGGGCCGAAGAGACCCAGTACTTC.

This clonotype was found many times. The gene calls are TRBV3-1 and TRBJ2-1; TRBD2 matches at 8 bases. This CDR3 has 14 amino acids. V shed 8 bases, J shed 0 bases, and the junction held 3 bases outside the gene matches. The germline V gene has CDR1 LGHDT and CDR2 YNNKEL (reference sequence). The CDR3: CASHTSGSYNEQFF. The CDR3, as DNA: TGTGCCAGCCACACTAGCGGCTCCTACAATGAGCAGTTCTTC.

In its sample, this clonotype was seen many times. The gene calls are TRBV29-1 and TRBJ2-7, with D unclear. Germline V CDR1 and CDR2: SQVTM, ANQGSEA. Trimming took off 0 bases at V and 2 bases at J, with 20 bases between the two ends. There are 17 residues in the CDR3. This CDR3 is CSVEDLSPGGFTYEQYF. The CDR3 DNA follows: TGCAGCGTTGAAGATCTAAGCCCCGGCGGTTTTACCTACGAGCAGTACTTC.

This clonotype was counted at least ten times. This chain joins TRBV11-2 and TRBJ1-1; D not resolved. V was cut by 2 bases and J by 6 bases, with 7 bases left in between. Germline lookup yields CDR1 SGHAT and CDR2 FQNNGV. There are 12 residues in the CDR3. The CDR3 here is CASSLMAPEAFF. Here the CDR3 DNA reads TGTGCCAGCAGCTTAATGGCACCTGAAGCTTTCTTT.

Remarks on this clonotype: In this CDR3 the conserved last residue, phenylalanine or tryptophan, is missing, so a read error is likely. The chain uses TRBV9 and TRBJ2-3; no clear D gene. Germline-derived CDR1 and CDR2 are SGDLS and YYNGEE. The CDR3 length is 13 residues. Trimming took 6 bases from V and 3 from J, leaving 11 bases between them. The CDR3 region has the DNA TGTGCCAGCAATCCGGGTCAAACAGATACGCAGTATAAT. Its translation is CASNPGQTDTQYN.

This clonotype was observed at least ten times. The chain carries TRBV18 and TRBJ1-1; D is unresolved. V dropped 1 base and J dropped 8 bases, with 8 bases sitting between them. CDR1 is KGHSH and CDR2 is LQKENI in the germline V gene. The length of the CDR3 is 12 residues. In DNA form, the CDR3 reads TGTGCCAGCTCACCACTGAGGCAGGAAGCTTTCTTT. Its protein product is CASSPLRQEAFF.

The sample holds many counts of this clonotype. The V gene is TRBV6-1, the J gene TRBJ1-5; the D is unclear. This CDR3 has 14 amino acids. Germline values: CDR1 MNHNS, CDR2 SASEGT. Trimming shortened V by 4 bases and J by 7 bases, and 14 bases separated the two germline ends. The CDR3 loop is CASSAREDRQPQHF. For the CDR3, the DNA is TGTGCCAGCAGTGCGCGGGAAGATAGACAGCCCCAGCATTTT.

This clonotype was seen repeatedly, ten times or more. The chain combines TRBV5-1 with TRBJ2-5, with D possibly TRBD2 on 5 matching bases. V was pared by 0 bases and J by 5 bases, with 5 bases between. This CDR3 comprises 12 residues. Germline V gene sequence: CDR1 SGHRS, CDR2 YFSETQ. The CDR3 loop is CASSLAGETQYF. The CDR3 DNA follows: TGCGCCAGCAGCTTGGCGGGGGAGACCCAGTACTTC.

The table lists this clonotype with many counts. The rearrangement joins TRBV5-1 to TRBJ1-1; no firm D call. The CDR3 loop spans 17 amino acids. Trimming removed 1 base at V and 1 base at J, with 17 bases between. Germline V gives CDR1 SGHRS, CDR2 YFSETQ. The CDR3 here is CASSLKAPLSRNTEAFF. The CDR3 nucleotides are TGCGCCAGCAGCTTGAAGGCACCGCTTAGCAGGAACACTGAAGCTTTCTTT. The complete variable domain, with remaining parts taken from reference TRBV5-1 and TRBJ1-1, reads KAGVTQTPRYLIKTRGQQVTLSCSPISGHRSVSWYQQTPGQGLQFLFEYFSETQRNKGNFPGRFSGRQFSNSRSEMNVSTLELGDSALYLCASSLKAPLSRNTEAFFGQGTRLTVV.

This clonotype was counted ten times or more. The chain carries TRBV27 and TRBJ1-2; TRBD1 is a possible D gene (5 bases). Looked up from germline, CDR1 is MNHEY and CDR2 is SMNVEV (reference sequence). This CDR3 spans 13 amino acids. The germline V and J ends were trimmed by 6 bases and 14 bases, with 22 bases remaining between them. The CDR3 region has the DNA TGTGCCAGCAGGATGATGCCCGGGACCGGGTTAACCTTC. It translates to CASRMMPGTGLTF.

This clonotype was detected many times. The CDR3 loop reads CASSPSSTGELFF. As DNA, the CDR3 is TGTGCCAGCAGCCCTAGTTCCACCGGGGAGCTGTTTTTT. The chain is built from TRBV6-4 and TRBJ2-2; D ambiguous. Germline V gene data show CDR1 as MRHNA and CDR2 as SNTAGT. The CDR3 is 13 residues long. V was shortened by 6 bases and J by 4 bases, with 9 bases between the two germline ends.

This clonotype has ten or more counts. DNA for the CDR3: TGTGCCAGCAGGACTGGGACAGGGGGAGGAAATTCACCCCTCCACTTT. Its protein product is CASRTGTGGGNSPLHF. This chain links TRBV7-9 with TRBJ1-6; 11 bases fit TRBD1. V trimming: 6 bases; J trimming: 7 bases; junction bases outside the gene matches: 8. The germline V gene encodes CDR1 SEHNR and CDR2 FQNEAQ (reference sequence). The CDR3 consists of 16 residues.

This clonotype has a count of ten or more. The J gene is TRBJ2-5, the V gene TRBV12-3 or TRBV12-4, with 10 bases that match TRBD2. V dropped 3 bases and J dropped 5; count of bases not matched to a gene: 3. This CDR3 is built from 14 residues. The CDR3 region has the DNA TGTGCCAGCAGTTTTTCGGGACTAGCGGAGACCCAGTACTTC. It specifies CASSFSGLAETQYF.

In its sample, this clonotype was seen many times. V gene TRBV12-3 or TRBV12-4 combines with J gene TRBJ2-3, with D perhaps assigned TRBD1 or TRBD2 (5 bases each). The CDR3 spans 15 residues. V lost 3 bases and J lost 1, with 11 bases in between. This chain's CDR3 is CASSFRDGRTDTQYF. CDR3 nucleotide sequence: TGTGCCAGCAGTTTTCGGGACGGACGCACAGATACGCAGTATTTT.

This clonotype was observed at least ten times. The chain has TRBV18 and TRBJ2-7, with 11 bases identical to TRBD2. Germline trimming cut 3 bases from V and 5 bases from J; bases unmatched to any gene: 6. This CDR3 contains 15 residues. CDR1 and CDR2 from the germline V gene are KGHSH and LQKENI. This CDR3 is CASSPRTSGHNEQYF. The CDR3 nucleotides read TGTGCCAGCTCACCGCGGACTAGCGGGCACAACGAGCAGTACTTC. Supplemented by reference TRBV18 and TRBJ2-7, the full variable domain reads NAGVMQNPRHLVRRRGQEARLRCSPMKGHSHVYWYRQLPEEGLKFMVYLQKENIIDESGMPKERFSAEFPKEGPSILRIQQVVRGDSAAYFCASSPRTSGHNEQYFGPGTRLTVT.

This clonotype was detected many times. The CDR3 loop is CASGLQGIGATNEKLFF. CDR3 nucleotides: TGTGCCAGCGGACTACAGGGGATCGGCGCAACTAATGAAAAACTGTTTTTT. The chain is built from TRBV25-1 and TRBJ1-4; 7 bases fit TRBD1. Germline V CDR1 and CDR2: MGHDK, SYGVNS. V trimming: 8 bases; J trimming: 0 bases; junction bases outside the gene matches: 12. The CDR3 runs to 17 residues.

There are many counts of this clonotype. The CDR3 protein is CASSLDNLSNQPQHF. In DNA, the CDR3 is TGTGCCAGCAGCTTAGACAATCTAAGCAATCAGCCCCAGCATTTT. The rearrangement links TRBV7-2 to TRBJ1-5, with unresolved D. CDR1 is SGHTA and CDR2 is FQGNSA in the germline V gene. The CDR3 length is 15 residues. V gave up 1 base and J gave up 1 base, with 8 bases separating them.

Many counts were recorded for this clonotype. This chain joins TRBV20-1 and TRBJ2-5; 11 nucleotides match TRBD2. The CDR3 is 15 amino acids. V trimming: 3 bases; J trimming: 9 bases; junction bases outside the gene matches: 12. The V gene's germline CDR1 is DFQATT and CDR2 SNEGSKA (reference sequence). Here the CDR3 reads CSASPSGGPPGPQYF. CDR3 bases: TGCAGTGCTAGCCCTAGCGGGGGGCCGCCGGGGCCCCAGTACTTC.